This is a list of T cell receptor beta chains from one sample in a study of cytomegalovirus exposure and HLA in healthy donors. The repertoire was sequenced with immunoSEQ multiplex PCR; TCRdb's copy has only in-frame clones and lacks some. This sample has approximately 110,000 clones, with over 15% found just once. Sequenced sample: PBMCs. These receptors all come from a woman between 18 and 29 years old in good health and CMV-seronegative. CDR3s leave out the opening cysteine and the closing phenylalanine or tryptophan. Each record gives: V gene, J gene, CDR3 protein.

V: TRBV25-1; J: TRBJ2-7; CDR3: ASSQGVEQY
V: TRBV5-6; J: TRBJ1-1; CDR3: ASSLVRGVMGAF
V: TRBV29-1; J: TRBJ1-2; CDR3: SVGQGANAGPPYGYT
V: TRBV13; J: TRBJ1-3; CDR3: ASRARRVLGNTIY
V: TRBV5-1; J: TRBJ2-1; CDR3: ASSLPRGSPYNEQF
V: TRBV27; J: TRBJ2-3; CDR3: PMAVQGEDSTDTQY
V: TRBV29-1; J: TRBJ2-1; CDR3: SVLRRESGANNEQF
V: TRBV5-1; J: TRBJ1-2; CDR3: ASSVTGYGYT
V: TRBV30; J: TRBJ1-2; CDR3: AWAGDVSNYGYT
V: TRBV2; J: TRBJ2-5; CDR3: ASSENLAQY
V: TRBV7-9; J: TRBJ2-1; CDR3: ASSLRSDEQF
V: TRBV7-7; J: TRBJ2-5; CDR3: ASSSGGPPGAETQY
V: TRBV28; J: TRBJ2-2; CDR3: ASSSDTWSTGELF
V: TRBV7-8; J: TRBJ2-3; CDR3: ASTRGRVLADTQY
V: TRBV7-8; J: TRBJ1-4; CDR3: ASSQQGWATNEKLF
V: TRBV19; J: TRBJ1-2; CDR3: ASMSFRELNYGYT
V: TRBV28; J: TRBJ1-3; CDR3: ASSLLGLISGNTIY
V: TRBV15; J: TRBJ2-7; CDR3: ATSGFTPAGGRPRGNYEQY
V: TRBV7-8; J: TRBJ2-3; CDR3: ASSLARELTDTQY
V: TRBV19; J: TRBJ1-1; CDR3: ASSPQRDRGYEAF
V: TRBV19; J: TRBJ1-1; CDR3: ASSREQGRTEAF
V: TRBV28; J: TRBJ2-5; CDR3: ASSFWTSGRVETQY
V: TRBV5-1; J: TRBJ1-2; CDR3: ASSLGQGDYGYT
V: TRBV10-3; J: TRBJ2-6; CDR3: AISDLSGTVRTGANVLT
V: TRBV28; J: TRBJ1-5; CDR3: ASRTPNRDLGWPQH
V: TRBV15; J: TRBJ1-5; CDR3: ATSRDRGQGQPQH
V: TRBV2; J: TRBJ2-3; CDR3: ASTSRGLTRDTQY
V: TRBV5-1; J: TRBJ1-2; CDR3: ASSWTGHGYT
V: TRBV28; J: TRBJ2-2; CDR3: ASKTQGYTGELF
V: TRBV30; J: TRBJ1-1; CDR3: ACNRDSTEAF
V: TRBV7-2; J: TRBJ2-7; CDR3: ASSPGQIYEQY
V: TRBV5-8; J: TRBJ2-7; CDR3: ASSPFREEAPEQY
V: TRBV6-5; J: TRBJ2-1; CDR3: ASTLTGTGGVEQF
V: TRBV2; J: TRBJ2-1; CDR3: ASRARDEQF
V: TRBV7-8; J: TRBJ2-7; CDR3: ASSLGQGGTYEQY
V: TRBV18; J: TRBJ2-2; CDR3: ASSPIAAGETGELF
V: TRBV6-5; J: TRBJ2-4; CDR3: ASSRGQSSGNIQY
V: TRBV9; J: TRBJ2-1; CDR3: ASSVGGGFSYNEQF
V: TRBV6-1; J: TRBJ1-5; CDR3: ASSGGLVNQPQH
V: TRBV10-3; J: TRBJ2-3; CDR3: ATGTGQYPDTQY
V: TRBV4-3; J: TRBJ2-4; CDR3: ASSQGWGGLNIQY
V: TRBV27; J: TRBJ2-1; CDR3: ASSFLRLGSSYNEQF
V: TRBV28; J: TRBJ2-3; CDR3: ASSFQSTDTQY
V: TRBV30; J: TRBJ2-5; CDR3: AWARGPAGTQY
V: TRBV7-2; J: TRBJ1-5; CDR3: ASSLEAANSGQPQH
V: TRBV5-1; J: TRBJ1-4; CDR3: ASSLGQGGSEKLF
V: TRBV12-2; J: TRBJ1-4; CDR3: ASRSGGARYEKLF
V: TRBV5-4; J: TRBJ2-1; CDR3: ASSLIAGTEQF
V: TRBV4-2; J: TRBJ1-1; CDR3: ASSQDVGVVTEAF
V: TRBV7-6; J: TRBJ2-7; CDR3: ASSLLVSYEQY
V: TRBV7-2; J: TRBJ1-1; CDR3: ASSLDPTAEAF